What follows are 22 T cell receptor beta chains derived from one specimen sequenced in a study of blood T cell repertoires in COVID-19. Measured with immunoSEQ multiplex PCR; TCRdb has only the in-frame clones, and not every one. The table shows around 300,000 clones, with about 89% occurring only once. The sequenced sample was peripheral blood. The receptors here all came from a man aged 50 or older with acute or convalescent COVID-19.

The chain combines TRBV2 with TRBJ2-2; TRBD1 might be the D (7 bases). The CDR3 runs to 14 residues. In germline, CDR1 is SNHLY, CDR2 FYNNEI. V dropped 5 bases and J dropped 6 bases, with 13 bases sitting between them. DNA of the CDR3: TGTGCCAGCAGTTCCTCCAGGGGGGCCGGGGAGCTGTTTTTT. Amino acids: CASSSSRGAGELFF.

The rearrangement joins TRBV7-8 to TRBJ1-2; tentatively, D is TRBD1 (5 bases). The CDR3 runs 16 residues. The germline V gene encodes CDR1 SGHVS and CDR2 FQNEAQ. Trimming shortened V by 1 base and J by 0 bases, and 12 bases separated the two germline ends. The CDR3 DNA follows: TGTGCCAGCAGCTTAGTATCGACAGAAACTAACTATGGCTACACCTTC. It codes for CASSLVSTETNYGYTF.

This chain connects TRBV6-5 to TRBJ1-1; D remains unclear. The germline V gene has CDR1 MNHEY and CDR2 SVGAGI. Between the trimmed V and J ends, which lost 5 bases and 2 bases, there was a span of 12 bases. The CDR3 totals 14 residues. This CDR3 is CASSTFRQNTEAFF. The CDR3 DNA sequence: TGTGCCAGCAGTACTTTTCGACAAAACACTGAAGCTTTCTTT.

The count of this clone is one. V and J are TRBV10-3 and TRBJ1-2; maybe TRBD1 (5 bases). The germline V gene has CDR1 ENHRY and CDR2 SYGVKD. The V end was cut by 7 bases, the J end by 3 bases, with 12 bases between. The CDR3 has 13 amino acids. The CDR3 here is CAIIGAGDYGYTF. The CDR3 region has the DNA TGTGCCATCATAGGGGCGGGAGACTATGGCTACACCTTC.

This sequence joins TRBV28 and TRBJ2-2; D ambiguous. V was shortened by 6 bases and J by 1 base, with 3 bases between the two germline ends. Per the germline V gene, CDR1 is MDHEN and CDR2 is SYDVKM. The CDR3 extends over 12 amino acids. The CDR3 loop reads CASSLNTGELFF. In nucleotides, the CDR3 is TGTGCCAGCAGCCTGAACACCGGGGAGCTGTTTTTT.

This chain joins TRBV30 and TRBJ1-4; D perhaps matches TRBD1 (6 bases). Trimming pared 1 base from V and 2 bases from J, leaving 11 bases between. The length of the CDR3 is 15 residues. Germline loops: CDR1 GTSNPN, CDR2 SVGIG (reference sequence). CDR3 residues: CAWSDPRGTNEKLFF. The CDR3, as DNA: TGTGCCTGGAGTGACCCAAGGGGGACTAATGAAAAACTGTTTTTT.

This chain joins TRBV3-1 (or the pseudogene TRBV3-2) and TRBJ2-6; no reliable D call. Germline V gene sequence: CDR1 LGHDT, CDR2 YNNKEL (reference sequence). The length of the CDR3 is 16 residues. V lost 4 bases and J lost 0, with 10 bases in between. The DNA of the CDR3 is TGTGCCAGCAGCCCTCTACCCTCCTCTGGGGCCAACGTCCTGACTTTC. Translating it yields CASSPLPSSGANVLTF.

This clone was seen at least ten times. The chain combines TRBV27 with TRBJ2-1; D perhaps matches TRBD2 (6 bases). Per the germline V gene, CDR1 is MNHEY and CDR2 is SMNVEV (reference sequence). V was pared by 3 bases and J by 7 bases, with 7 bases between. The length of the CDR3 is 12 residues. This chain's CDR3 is CASSFGGNEQFF. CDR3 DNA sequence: TGTGCCAGCAGTTTTGGGGGGAATGAGCAGTTCTTC.

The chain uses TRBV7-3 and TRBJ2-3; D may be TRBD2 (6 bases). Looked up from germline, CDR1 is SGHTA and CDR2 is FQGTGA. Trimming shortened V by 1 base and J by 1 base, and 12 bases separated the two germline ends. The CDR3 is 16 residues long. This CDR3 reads CASSLIGGDRTDTQYF. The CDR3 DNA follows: TGTGCCAGCAGCTTAATCGGAGGGGACCGCACAGATACGCAGTATTTT.

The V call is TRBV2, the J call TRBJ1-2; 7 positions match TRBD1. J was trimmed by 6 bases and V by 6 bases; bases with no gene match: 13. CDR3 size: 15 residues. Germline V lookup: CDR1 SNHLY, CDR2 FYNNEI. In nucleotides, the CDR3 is TGTGCCAGCAGCCTTAATACCGGGACAGCGGATGGCTACACCTTC. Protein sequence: CASSLNTGTADGYTF.

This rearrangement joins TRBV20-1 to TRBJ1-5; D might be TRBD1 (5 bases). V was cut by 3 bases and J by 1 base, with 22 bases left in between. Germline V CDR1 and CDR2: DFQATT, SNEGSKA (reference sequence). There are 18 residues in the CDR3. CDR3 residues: CSASWQGGVFRSNQPQHF. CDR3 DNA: TGCAGTGCTAGTTGGCAGGGTGGGGTGTTTAGAAGCAATCAGCCCCAGCATTTT.

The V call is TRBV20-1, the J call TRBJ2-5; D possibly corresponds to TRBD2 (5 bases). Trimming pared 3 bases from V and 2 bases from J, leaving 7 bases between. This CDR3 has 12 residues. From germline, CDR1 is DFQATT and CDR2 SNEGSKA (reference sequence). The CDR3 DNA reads TGCAGTGCTAGTGGGAGACAAGAGACCCAGTACTTC. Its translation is CSASGRQETQYF.

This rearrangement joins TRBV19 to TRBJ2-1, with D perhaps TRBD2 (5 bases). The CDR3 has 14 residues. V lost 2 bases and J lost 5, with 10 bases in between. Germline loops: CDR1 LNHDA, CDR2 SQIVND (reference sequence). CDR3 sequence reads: CASSITGYNNEQFF. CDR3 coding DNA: TGTGCCAGTAGTATAACGGGGTATAACAATGAGCAGTTCTTC.

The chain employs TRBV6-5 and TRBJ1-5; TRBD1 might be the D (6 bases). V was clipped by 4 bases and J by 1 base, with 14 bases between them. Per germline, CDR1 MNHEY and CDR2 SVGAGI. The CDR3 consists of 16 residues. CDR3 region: CASSFRTGLSNQPQHF. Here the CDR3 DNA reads TGTGCCAGCAGTTTTCGCACAGGGCTGAGCAATCAGCCCCAGCATTTT.

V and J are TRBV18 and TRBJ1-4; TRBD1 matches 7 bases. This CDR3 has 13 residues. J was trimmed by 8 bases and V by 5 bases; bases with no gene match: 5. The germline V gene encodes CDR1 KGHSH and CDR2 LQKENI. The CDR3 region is CASSDRVGEKLFF. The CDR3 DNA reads TGTGCCAGCTCAGACAGGGTTGGGGAAAAACTGTTTTTT.

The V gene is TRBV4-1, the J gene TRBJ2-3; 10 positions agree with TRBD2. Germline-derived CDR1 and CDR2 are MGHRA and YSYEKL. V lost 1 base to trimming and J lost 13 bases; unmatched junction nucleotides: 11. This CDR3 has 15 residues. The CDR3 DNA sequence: TGCGCCAGCAGCCAAGTTCTACAGCGGGGGGGCCGAGAGTATTTT. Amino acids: CASSQVLQRGGREYF.

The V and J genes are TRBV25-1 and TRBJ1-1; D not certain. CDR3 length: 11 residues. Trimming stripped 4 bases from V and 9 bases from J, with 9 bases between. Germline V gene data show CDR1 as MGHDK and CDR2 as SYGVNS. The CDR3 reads CASSGHPQAFF. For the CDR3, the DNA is TGTGCCAGCAGTGGACATCCCCAAGCTTTCTTT.

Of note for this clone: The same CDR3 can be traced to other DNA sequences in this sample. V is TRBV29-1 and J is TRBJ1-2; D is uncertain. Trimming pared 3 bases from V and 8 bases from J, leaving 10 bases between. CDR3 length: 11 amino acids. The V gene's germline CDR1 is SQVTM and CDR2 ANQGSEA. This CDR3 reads CSVDRRGGYTF. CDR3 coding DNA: TGCAGCGTTGATCGACGGGGAGGCTACACCTTC. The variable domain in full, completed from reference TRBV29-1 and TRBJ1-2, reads SAVISQKPSRDICQRGTSLTIQCQVDSQVTMMFWYRQQPGQSLTLIATANQGSEATYESGFVIDKFPISRPNLTFSTLTVSNMSPEDSSIYLCSVDRRGGYTFGSGTRLTVV.

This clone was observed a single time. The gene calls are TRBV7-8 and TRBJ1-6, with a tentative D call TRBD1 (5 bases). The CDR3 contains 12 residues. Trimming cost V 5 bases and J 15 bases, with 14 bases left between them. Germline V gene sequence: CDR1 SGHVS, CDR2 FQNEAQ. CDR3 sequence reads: CASSINPGGLHF. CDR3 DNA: TGTGCCAGCAGCATAAACCCCGGGGGCCTCCACTTT.

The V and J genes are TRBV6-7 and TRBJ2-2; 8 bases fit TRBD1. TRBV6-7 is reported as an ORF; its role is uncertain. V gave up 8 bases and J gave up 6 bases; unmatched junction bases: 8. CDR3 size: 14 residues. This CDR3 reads CASRSGGLSGELFF. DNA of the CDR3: TGTGCCAGCCGATCAGGGGGCTTGTCCGGGGAGCTGTTTTTT.

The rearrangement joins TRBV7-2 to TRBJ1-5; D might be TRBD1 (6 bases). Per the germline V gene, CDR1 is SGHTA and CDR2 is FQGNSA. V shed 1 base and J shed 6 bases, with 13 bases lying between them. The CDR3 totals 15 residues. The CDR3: CASSLEPGAGQPQHF. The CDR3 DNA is TGTGCCAGCAGCTTAGAGCCAGGGGCCGGTCAGCCCCAGCATTTT. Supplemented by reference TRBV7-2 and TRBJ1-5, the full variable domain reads GAGVSQSPSNKVTEKGKDVELRCDPISGHTALYWYRQSLGQGLEFLIYFQGNSAPDKSGLPSDRFSAERTGGSVSTLTIQRTQQEDSAVYLCASSLEPGAGQPQHFGDGTRLSIL.

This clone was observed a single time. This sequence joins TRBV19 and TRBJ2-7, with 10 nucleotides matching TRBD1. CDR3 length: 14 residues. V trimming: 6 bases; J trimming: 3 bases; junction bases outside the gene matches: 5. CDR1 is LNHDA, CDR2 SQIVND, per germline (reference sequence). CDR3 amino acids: CASRNRDRGYEQYF. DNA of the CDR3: TGTGCCAGTAGAAACCGGGACAGGGGCTACGAGCAGTACTTC.